Each of the 18 T cell receptor beta chains below was sequenced from the same sample in a study of T cells after posttransplantation cyclophosphamide. A marrow graft followed busulfan-fludarabine conditioning, with cyclophosphamide on days +3 and +4. The table came from immunoSEQ multiplex PCR; TCRdb's copy has only in-frame clones and leaves some out. In total the sample includes some 13,000 clones, none of them seen once. The sample consisted of PBMCs, taken after allogeneic stem cell transplant with posttransplant cyclophosphamide. The receptors come from a female patient in her forties or fifties who received an allogeneic stem cell transplant from a related donor, was CMV-positive, and had acute GVHD only. Part of the T cells may come from the graft donor.

The V call is TRBV2, the J call TRBJ2-3; D ambiguous. Germline V gene lookup returns CDR1 SNHLY and CDR2 FYNNEI. The CDR3 is 13 residues long. Trimming took 6 bases from V and 1 from J, leaving 8 bases between them. The CDR3 is CASSGVRTDTQYF. In DNA form, the CDR3 reads TGTGCCAGCAGCGGAGTCCGCACAGATACGCAGTATTTT.

By share of the sample, this clone is medium-sized. The CDR3 DNA sequence: TGTGCCAGTAGTTGGACAGGGTATGGCTACACCTTC. Protein product: CASSWTGYGYTF. The V gene is TRBV19, the J gene TRBJ1-2; 8 bases align to TRBD1. With 5 bases clipped from V and 5 bases from J, the junction kept 1 base outside the gene matches. This CDR3 has 12 amino acids. Germline loops: CDR1 LNHDA, CDR2 SQIVND (reference sequence).

This clone was found many times. The genes are TRBV30 and TRBJ1-4; D uncertain. With 2 bases removed from V and 5 bases from J, the gap between germline ends came to 3 bases. The germline V gene encodes CDR1 GTSNPN and CDR2 SVGIG (reference sequence). The CDR3 sequence is 11 residues long. The CDR3 DNA reads as TGTGCCTGGAGTATAAATGAAAAACTGTTTTTT. This sequence encodes CAWSINEKLFF.

This rearrangement joins TRBV4-2 to TRBJ2-1, with 14 bases that match TRBD2. J gave up 0 bases and V 0 bases, and 4 bases lay outside the gene matches. This CDR3 region has 19 residues. From germline, CDR1 is LGHNA and CDR2 YNFKEQ. DNA of the CDR3: TGTGCCAGCAGCCAAGAATGGGGGACTAGCGGGAGCTCCTACAATGAGCAGTTCTTC. Amino acid sequence: CASSQEWGTSGSSYNEQFF.

There are a few counts of this clone. The V and J genes are TRBV5-1 and TRBJ2-5, with TRBD1 matching over 11 bases. Germline lookup yields CDR1 SGHRS and CDR2 YFSETQ. J gave up 4 bases and V 3 bases, and 2 bases lay outside the gene matches. This CDR3 has 14 amino acids. CDR3 region: CASSSGTGGETQYF. The DNA of the CDR3 is TGCGCCAGCAGCTCCGGGACAGGGGGAGAGACCCAGTACTTC.

As DNA, the CDR3 is TGTGCCAGCAGTTTAATGGCGGGGGGGAATGAGCAGTTCTTC. It codes for CASSLMAGGNEQFF. The J gene is TRBJ2-1, the V gene TRBV28; 9 positions match TRBD2. V shed 2 bases and J 7 bases; nucleotides not matched to a gene: 3. The CDR3 loop spans 14 amino acids. Germline CDR1 and CDR2: MDHEN and SYDVKM.

This clone was observed many times. This sequence joins TRBV7-3 and TRBJ2-1, with D maybe TRBD1 (6 bases). The CDR3 is 15 residues long. Trimming took 1 base from V and 3 from J, leaving 10 bases between them. Germline V gives CDR1 SGHTA, CDR2 FQGTGA. The CDR3 bases are TGTGCCAGCAGCTTAAAACAGGGCGGCTACAATGAGCAGTTCTTC. It yields the protein CASSLKQGGYNEQFF.

This clone occurred a few times. A much larger clone lies a single base off, so this may be a read error. The CDR3 sequence: CASSVGNRVFQPLHF. DNA of the CDR3: TGTGCCAGCAGTGTAGGTAACAGGGTTTTTCAGCCCCTGCATTTT. The rearrangement links TRBV2 to TRBJ1-5, with D possibly TRBD1 on 6 matching bases. The CDR3 has 15 residues. Looked up from germline, CDR1 is SNHLY and CDR2 is FYNNEI. Full variable domain (rest looked up from reference TRBV2 and TRBJ1-5): EPEVTQTPSHQVTQMGQEVILRCVPISNHLYFYWYRQILGQKVEFLVSFYNNEISEKSEIFDDQFSVERPDGSNFTLKIRSTKLEDSAMYFCASSVGNRVFQPLHFGDGTRLSIL.

This clone was seen a handful of times. The J gene is TRBJ2-3, the V gene TRBV6-6; 9 bases map to TRBD2. V was clipped by 1 base and J by 6 bases; unmatched bases: 8. This CDR3 comprises 16 residues. Germline-derived CDR1 and CDR2 are MNHNY and SVGAGI (reference sequence). The CDR3: CASSYWGGRAGDTQYF. DNA of the CDR3: TGTGCCAGCAGTTACTGGGGCGGGAGGGCCGGGGATACGCAGTATTTT.

This clone was detected many times. This sequence joins TRBV19 and TRBJ1-5; D unresolved. Trimming removed 1 base from V and 4 bases from J, with 5 bases in between. CDR1 is LNHDA and CDR2 is SQIVND in the germline V gene (reference sequence). The CDR3 has 13 residues. The CDR3 reads CASSIALNQPQHF. For the CDR3, the DNA is TGTGCCAGTAGTATAGCCCTGAATCAGCCCCAGCATTTT.

This clone has at least ten counts. The J gene is TRBJ1-5, the V gene TRBV19, with 7 bases aligning to TRBD1. Trimming removed 5 bases from V and 0 bases from J; junction bases left unmatched: 10. CDR3 length: 17 residues. The germline gives CDR1 LNHDA, CDR2 SQIVND (reference sequence). The CDR3 region is CASSLQGGDYSNQPQHF. CDR3 DNA sequence: TGTGCCAGTAGTCTCCAAGGGGGCGATTATAGCAATCAGCCCCAGCATTTT.

This clone was detected ten times or more. The CDR3 bases are TGTGCCAGCAGTTACTCGATGGCAGGGGGGAACACTGAAGCTTTCTTT. The encoded protein is CASSYSMAGGNTEAFF. V usage is TRBV6-6 and J usage is TRBJ1-1; 7 nucleotides agree with TRBD1. This CDR3 comprises 16 residues. J gave up 1 base and V 0 bases, and 5 bases lay outside the gene matches. Germline V lookup: CDR1 MNHNY, CDR2 SVGAGI (reference sequence).

This clone has at least ten counts. J is TRBJ1-4 and V is TRBV6-5, with D maybe TRBD1 (5 bases). Germline V gene data show CDR1 as MNHEY and CDR2 as SVGAGI. V was cut by 6 bases and J by 1 base, with 9 bases left in between. The CDR3 loop spans 14 amino acids. The CDR3: CASRVGVTNEKLFF. The CDR3 DNA follows: TGTGCCAGCAGGGTAGGGGTAACTAATGAAAAACTGTTTTTT.

This clone was picked up many times. The chain recombines TRBV4-2 with TRBJ2-3; tentatively, D is TRBD2 (5 bases). CDR1 LGHNA and CDR2 YNFKEQ come from the germline V gene. Deletions cut 0 bases from V and 10 bases from J, with 17 bases between. The CDR3 sequence is 15 residues long. The CDR3 reads CASSQEDNGQRAQYF. CDR3 bases: TGTGCCAGCAGCCAAGAAGACAACGGTCAGAGGGCGCAGTATTTT.

In its sample, this clone was seen many times. The rearrangement joins TRBV19 to TRBJ1-4; weak D call: TRBD1 (5 bases). The V end was cut by 6 bases, the J end by 8 bases, with 28 bases between. CDR1 and CDR2 from the germline V gene are LNHDA and SQIVND (reference sequence). The CDR3 is 18 amino acids. The CDR3 DNA reads TGTGCCAGTAGGAGGGGCGGGGTAAACGCCATATTTCAGGAAAAACTGTTTTTT. Its translation: CASRRGGVNAIFQEKLFF.

Many counts were recorded for this clone. The chain links TRBV30 to TRBJ2-6; maybe TRBD1 (5 bases). The CDR3 consists of 15 residues. CDR1 and CDR2 (germline): GTSNPN, SVGIG (reference sequence). Trimming removed 2 bases from V and 4 bases from J, with 12 bases in between. The CDR3 protein is CAWSFPRQGANVLTF. CDR3 coding DNA: TGTGCCTGGAGTTTCCCAAGACAGGGGGCCAACGTCCTGACTTTC.

This clone was recorded at least ten times. V usage is TRBV5-5 and J usage is TRBJ1-1; 7 nucleotides line up with TRBD1. This CDR3 has 14 residues. V dropped 4 bases and J dropped 1; count of bases not matched to a gene: 4. CDR1 SGHKS and CDR2 YYEKEE come from the germline V gene (reference sequence). For the CDR3, the DNA is TGTGCCAGCAGCCTAGACAGGGCGAACACTGAAGCTTTCTTT. This encodes CASSLDRANTEAFF.

This clone was recorded many times. The chain uses TRBV7-9 and TRBJ1-3, with 7 bases lining up with TRBD1. The CDR3 extends over 15 amino acids. Germline CDR1 is SEHNR and CDR2 is FQNEAQ (reference sequence). J gave up 4 bases and V 3 bases, and 6 bases lay outside the gene matches. The CDR3: CASSFAETGGNTIYF. DNA for the CDR3: TGTGCCAGCAGCTTTGCCGAGACAGGGGGAAACACCATATATTTT.